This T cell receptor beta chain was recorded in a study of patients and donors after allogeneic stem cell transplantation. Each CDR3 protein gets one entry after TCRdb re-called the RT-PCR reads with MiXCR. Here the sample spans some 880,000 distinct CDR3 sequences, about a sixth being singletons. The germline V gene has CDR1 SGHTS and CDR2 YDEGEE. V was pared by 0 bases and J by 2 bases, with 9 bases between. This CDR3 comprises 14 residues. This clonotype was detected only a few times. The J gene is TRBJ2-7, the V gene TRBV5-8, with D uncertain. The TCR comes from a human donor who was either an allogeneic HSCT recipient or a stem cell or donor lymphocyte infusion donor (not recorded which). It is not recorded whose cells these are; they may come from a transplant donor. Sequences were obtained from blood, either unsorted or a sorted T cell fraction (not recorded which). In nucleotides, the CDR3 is TGTGCCAGCAGCTTGGTAACGGTAACCTACGAGCAGTACTTC. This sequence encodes CASSLVTVTYEQYF.